This T cell receptor (beta chain) was found in a study of blood T cells in healthy people across ages. From germline, CDR1 is MNHEY and CDR2 SVGEGT. The V and J ends lost 8 bases and 0 bases, in that order; junction bases with no gene match: 8. This CDR3 is built from 15 residues. Combining a sample-barcoded 5' primer with a J-beta primer mix, a second PCR ran for about 7 to 12 cycles. One entry per CDR3 protein, called by TCRdb with MiXCR from the 5' RACE reads. The sample shows 910,000 or so distinct CDR3 sequences, roughly 51% of them seen only once. Sequencing input: blood. The V call is TRBV6-2 or TRBV6-3, the J call TRBJ2-7, with 9 bases aligning to TRBD2. The sequence was collected from a woman between 55 and 75 years old in good health. The CDR3 is CASLTGSGSSYEQYF. CDR3 nucleotides: TGTGCCAGCCTCACGGGTAGCGGGAGCTCCTACGAGCAGTACTTC.